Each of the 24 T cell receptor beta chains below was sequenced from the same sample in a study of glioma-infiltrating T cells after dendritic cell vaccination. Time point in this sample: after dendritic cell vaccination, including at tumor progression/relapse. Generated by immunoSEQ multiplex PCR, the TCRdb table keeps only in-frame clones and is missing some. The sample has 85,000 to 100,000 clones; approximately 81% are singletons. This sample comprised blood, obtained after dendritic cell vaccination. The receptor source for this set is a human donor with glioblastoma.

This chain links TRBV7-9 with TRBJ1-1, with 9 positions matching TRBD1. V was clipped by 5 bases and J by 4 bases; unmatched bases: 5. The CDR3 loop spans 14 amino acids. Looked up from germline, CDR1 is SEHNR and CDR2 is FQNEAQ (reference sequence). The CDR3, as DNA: TGTGCCAGCAGCAGCCAGACAGGGGGCACTGAAGCTTTCTTT. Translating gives CASSSQTGGTEAFF.

For the CDR3, the DNA is TGTGCCAGCAGCTTAGCGGGGGGGCGAGAGACCCAGTACTTC. It translates to CASSLAGGRETQYF. The V and J genes are TRBV7-6 and TRBJ2-5, with TRBD2 as a possible D gene (7 bases). The CDR3 runs to 14 residues. V was cut by 0 bases and J by 4 bases, with 9 bases left in between. The germline gives CDR1 SGHVS, CDR2 FNYEAQ.

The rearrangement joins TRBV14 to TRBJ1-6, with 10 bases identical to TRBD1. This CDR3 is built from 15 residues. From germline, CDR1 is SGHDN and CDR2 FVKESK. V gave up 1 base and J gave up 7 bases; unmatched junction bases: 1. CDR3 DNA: TGTGCCAGCAGCCAAGGACAGGGGGCAAATTCACCCCTCCACTTT. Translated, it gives CASSQGQGANSPLHF. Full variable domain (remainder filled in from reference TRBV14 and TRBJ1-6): EAGVTQFPSHSVIEKGQTVTLRCDPISGHDNLYWYRRVMGKEIKFLLHFVKESKQDESGMPNNRFLAERTGGTYSTLKVQPAELEDSGVYFCASSQGQGANSPLHFGNGTRLTVT.

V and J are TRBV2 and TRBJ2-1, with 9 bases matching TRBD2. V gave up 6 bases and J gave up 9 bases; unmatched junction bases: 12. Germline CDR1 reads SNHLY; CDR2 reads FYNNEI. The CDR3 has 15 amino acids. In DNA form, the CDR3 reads TGTGCCAGCAGGACAGGCAGCCGACTAGCGGCTGAGCAGTTCTTC. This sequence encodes CASRTGSRLAAEQFF. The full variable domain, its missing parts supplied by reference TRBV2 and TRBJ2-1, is EPEVTQTPSHQVTQMGQEVILRCVPISNHLYFYWYRQILGQKVEFLVSFYNNEISEKSEIFDDQFSVERPDGSNFTLKIRSTKLEDSAMYFCASRTGSRLAAEQFFGPGTRLTVL.

This chain's CDR3 is CASSPRGASGGQETQYF. As DNA, the CDR3 is TGTGCCAGCTCACCACGAGGGGCTAGCGGGGGCCAAGAGACCCAGTACTTC. This chain joins TRBV18 and TRBJ2-5; 10 bases are shared with TRBD2. This CDR3 spans 17 amino acids. V gave up 1 base and J gave up 1 base; unmatched junction bases: 6. The germline V gene encodes CDR1 KGHSH and CDR2 LQKENI.

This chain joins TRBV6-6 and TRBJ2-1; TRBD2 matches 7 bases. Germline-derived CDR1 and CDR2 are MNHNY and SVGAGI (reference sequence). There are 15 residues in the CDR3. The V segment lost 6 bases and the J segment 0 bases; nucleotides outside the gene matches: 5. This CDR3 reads CASRPTSASYNEQFF. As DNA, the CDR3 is TGTGCCAGCAGACCAACTAGCGCCTCCTACAATGAGCAGTTCTTC.

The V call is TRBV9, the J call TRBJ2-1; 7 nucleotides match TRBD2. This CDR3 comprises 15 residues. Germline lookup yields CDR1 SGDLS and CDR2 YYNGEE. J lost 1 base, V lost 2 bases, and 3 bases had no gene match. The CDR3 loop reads CASSVREWSYNEQFF. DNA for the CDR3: TGTGCCAGCAGCGTGCGGGAGTGGTCCTACAATGAGCAGTTCTTC.

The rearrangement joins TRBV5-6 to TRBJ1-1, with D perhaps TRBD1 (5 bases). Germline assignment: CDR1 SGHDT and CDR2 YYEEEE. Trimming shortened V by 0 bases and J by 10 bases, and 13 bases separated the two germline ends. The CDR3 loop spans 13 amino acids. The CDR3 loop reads CASSLAGGEVAFF. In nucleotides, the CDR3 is TGTGCCAGCAGCTTGGCCGGAGGGGAGGTAGCTTTCTTT.

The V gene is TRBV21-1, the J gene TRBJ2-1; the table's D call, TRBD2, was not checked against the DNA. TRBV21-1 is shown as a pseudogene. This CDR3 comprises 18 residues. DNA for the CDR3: TGTGCCAGCAGCACCCCCCGCCCTATGGCGGGAAGGTGTAATGAGCAGTTCTTC. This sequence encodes CASSTPRPMAGRCNEQFF.

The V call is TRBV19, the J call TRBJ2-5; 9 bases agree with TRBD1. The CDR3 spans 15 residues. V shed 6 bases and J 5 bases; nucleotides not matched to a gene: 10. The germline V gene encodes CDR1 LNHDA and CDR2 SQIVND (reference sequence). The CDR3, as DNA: TGTGCCAGTAGCCAACCGGGACAGGGTTCCGAGACCCAGTACTTC. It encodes CASSQPGQGSETQYF. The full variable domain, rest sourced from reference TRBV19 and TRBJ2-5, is DGGITQSPKYLFRKEGQNVTLSCEQNLNHDAMYWYRQDPGQGLRLIYYSQIVNDFQKGDIAEGYSVSREKKESFPLTVTSAQKNPTAFYLCASSQPGQGSETQYFGPGTRLLVL.

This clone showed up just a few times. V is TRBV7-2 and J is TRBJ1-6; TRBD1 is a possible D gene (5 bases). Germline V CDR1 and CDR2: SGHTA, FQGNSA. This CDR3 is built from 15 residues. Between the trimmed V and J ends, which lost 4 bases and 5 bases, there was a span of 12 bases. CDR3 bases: TGTGCCAGCAGCTCACGGCGGGGGAATAATTCACCCCTCCACTTT. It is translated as CASSSRRGNNSPLHF.

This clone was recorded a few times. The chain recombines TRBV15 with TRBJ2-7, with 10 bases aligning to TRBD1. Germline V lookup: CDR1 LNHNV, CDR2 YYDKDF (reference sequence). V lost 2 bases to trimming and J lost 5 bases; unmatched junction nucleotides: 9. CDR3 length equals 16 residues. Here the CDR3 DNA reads TGTGCCACCAGCAGATTTAGGGGACAGGGGAACGACGAGCAGTACTTC. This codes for CATSRFRGQGNDEQYF.

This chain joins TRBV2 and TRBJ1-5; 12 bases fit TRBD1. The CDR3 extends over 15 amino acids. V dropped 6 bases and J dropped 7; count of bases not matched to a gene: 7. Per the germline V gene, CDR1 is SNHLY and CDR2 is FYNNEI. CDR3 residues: CASRGTGGGGQPQHF. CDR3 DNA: TGTGCCAGCAGGGGGACAGGGGGCGGCGGACAGCCCCAGCATTTT.

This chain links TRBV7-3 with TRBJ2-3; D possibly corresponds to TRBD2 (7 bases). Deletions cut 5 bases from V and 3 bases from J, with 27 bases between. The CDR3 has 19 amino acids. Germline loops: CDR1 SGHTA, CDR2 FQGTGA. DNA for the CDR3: TGTGCCAGCAGCAAAAATCCCCAGTTTCGTGGGGGGGCTACAGATACGCAGTATTTT. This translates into CASSKNPQFRGGATDTQYF.

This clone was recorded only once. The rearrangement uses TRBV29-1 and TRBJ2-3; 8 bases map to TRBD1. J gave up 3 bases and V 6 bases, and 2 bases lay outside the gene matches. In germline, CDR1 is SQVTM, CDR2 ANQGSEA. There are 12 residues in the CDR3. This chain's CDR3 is CSVHRGTDTQYF. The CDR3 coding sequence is TGCAGCGTCCACAGGGGGACAGATACGCAGTATTTT.

The CDR3 nucleotides are TGCGCCAGCGGTCCGGGGGAAAGCTCCTACGAGCAGTACTTC. Translation gives CASGPGESSYEQYF. J is TRBJ2-7 and V is TRBV5-1; D may be TRBD2 (6 bases). V was cut by 7 bases and J by 0 bases, with 14 bases left in between. The germline gives CDR1 SGHRS, CDR2 YFSETQ. This CDR3 has 14 residues.

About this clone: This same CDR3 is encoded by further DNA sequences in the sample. The CDR3 coding sequence is TGTGCCAGCAGCGCACGCCGGGACACAGATGGGGCTGGGGCCTACGAGCAGTACTTC. Translated, it gives CASSARRDTDGAGAYEQYF. The genes are TRBV9 and TRBJ2-7, with D maybe TRBD1 (6 bases). Germline CDR1 and CDR2: SGDLS and YYNGEE. The CDR3 consists of 19 residues. V lost 3 bases, J lost 2 bases, and 27 bases lay in between.

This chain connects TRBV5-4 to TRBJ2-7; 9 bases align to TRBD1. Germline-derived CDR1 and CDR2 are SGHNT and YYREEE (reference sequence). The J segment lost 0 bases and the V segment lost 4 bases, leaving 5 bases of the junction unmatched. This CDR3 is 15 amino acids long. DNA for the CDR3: TGTGCCAGCAGCGGACAGGGGATGGGCTCCTACGAGCAGTACTTC. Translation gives CASSGQGMGSYEQYF.

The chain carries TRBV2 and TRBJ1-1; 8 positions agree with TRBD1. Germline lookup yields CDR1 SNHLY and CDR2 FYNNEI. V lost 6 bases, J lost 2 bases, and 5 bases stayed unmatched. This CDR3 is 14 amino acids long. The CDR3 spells CASRWTGTNTEAFF. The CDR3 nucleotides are TGTGCCAGCAGATGGACAGGGACCAACACTGAAGCTTTCTTT. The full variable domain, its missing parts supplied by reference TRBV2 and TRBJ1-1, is EPEVTQTPSHQVTQMGQEVILRCVPISNHLYFYWYRQILGQKVEFLVSFYNNEISEKSEIFDDQFSVERPDGSNFTLKIRSTKLEDSAMYFCASRWTGTNTEAFFGQGTRLTVV.

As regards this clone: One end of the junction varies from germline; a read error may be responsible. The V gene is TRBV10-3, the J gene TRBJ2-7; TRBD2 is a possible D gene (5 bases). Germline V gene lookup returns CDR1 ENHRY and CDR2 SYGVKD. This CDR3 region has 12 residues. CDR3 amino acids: CAISESRRGMHF. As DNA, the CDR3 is TGTGCCATCAGTGAGTCGAGACGGGGAATGCACTTC.

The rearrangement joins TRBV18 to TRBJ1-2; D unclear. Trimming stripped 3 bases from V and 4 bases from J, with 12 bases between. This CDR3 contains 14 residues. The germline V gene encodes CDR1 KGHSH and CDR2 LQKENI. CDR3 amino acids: CASSPSERSYGYTF. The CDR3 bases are TGTGCCAGCTCACCCTCGGAGAGATCCTATGGCTACACCTTC.

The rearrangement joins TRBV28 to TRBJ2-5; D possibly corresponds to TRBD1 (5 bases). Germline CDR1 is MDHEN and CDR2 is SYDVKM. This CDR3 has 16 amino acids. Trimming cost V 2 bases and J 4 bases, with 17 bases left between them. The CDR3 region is CASSLSGLAGRETQYF. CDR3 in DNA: TGTGCCAGCAGTTTAAGTGGGTTGGCAGGGCGAGAGACCCAGTACTTC.

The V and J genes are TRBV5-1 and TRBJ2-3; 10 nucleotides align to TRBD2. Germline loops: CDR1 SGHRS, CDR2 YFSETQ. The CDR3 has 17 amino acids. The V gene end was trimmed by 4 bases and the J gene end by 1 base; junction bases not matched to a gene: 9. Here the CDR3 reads CASSPHGTSVRTDTQYF. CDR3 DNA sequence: TGCGCCAGCAGCCCACATGGGACTAGCGTCCGCACAGATACGCAGTATTTT.

The DNA for the CDR3 is TGCGCCAGCAGCAAAAGGGGAGGGGCAGAAACTAATGAAAAACTGTTTTTT. Translating it yields CASSKRGGAETNEKLFF. V gene TRBV4-1 combines with J gene TRBJ1-4; weak D call: TRBD1 (5 bases). Germline V CDR1 and CDR2: MGHRA, YSYEKL. Deletions cut 5 bases from V and 1 base from J, with 17 bases between. CDR3 length: 17 residues.